Below are 15 T cell receptor beta chains sequenced from a single sample in a study of shared clonotypes between healthy human individuals. The data were produced by immunoSEQ multiplex PCR, yet TCRdb's version contains in-frame clones alone and is incomplete. The sample consists of roughly 1,500,000 clones, 98% of them appearing once. The sequencing sample was made of naive CD4+ T cells sorted from blood. Specified subset: CD45RA+ positively selected. Source of these receptors: a man aged 25 to 45 in good health.

The chain links TRBV18 to TRBJ2-7; possibly TRBD1 or TRBD2 for D (5 bases each). V lost 6 bases and J 9 bases, leaving 24 bases between the germline ends. There are 15 residues in the CDR3. Per germline, CDR1 KGHSH and CDR2 LQKENI. In DNA, the CDR3 is TGTGCCAGCTCGATGTCGGGACCCCCCCGCGAGAGGCAGTACTTC. Its protein product is CASSMSGPPRERQYF. Using reference TRBV18 and TRBJ2-7 for the parts outside the CDR3, the full variable domain is NAGVMQNPRHLVRRRGQEARLRCSPMKGHSHVYWYRQLPEEGLKFMVYLQKENIIDESGMPKERFSAEFPKEGPSILRIQQVVRGDSAAYFCASSMSGPPRERQYFGPGTRLTVT.

This chain connects TRBV9 to TRBJ1-1, with unresolved D. V was clipped by 3 bases and J by 0 bases, with 6 bases between them. The CDR3 is made up of 13 amino acids. Germline-derived CDR1 and CDR2 are SGDLS and YYNGEE. DNA for the CDR3: TGTGCCAGCAGCGCATTGTTGAACACTGAAGCTTTCTTT. It translates to CASSALLNTEAFF.

The table lists this clone with a count of one. The chain combines TRBV28 with TRBJ1-3, with D uncertain. V lost 4 bases, J lost 4 bases, and 17 bases lay in between. This CDR3 spans 16 amino acids. Germline assignment: CDR1 MDHEN and CDR2 SYDVKM. The CDR3 DNA follows: TGTGCCAGCAGTTACCCCCCCGTGGGCGCCGGAAACACCATATATTTT. Translated, it gives CASSYPPVGAGNTIYF.

The gene calls are TRBV5-1 and TRBJ2-3; 7 positions agree with TRBD2. V lost 7 bases to trimming and J lost 6 bases; unmatched junction nucleotides: 5. Germline V gene lookup returns CDR1 SGHRS and CDR2 YFSETQ. The CDR3 is 12 amino acids. For the CDR3, the DNA is TGCGCCAGCGGCCTGGGAGGGGATACGCAGTATTTT. Its protein product is CASGLGGDTQYF. The whole variable domain, remainder taken from reference TRBV5-1 and TRBJ2-3, is KAGVTQTPRYLIKTRGQQVTLSCSPISGHRSVSWYQQTPGQGLQFLFEYFSETQRNKGNFPGRFSGRQFSNSRSEMNVSTLELGDSALYLCASGLGGDTQYFGPGTRLTVL.

This chain uses TRBV9 with TRBJ2-3, with 13 bases aligning to TRBD2. Germline assignment: CDR1 SGDLS and CDR2 YYNGEE. This CDR3 has 16 amino acids. V was pared by 0 bases and J by 6 bases, with 4 bases of the junction left unmatched. In nucleotides, the CDR3 is TGTGCCAGCAGCGTAGAACTAGCGGGAGGGGCGGATACGCAGTATTTT. Protein sequence: CASSVELAGGADTQYF.

V and J are TRBV5-8 and TRBJ2-7; D is ambiguous. The CDR3 is 14 amino acids. CDR1 is SGHTS and CDR2 is YDEGEE in the germline V gene. Trimming removed 1 base from V and 3 bases from J, with 11 bases in between. CDR3 in DNA: TGTGCCAGCAGCTTGAACACACAAGTCTACGAGCAGTACTTC. Residues: CASSLNTQVYEQYF.

The rearrangement joins TRBV5-4 to TRBJ2-2; no reliable D call. Trimming removed 4 bases at V and 5 bases at J, with 15 bases between. This CDR3 contains 15 residues. Germline CDR1 and CDR2: SGHNT and YYREEE (reference sequence). CDR3 nucleotides: TGTGCCAGCAGCGGGTCCGGGTCTCATACCGGGGAGCTGTTTTTT. The encoded protein is CASSGSGSHTGELFF.

This chain joins TRBV11-3 and TRBJ2-3; D remains unclear. Trimming removed 4 bases at V and 1 base at J, with 12 bases between. The CDR3 contains 15 residues. CDR1 and CDR2 (germline): SGHNT, YENEEA. As DNA, the CDR3 is TGTGCCAGCAGCTCCCGGTGGGATGGCACAGATACGCAGTATTTT. Translated, it gives CASSSRWDGTDTQYF.

The V gene is TRBV19, the J gene TRBJ2-3; a possible D gene is TRBD2 (6 bases). Germline V gives CDR1 LNHDA, CDR2 SQIVND (reference sequence). The CDR3 runs to 14 residues. Trimming took off 7 bases at V and 2 bases at J, with 13 bases between the two ends. This CDR3 is CASNQEGPTDTQYF. The CDR3, as DNA: TGTGCCAGTAATCAGGAGGGACCCACAGATACGCAGTATTTT.

The chain is built from TRBV15 and TRBJ1-1, with D hard to call. Between the trimmed V and J ends, which lost 1 base and 0 bases, there was a span of 9 bases. The CDR3 is 15 amino acids. CDR1 is LNHNV, CDR2 YYDKDF, per germline (reference sequence). In DNA, the CDR3 is TGTGCCACCAGCAGAGTTAGGCTGCTGAACACTGAAGCTTTCTTT. Protein product: CATSRVRLLNTEAFF.

This chain links TRBV6-1 with TRBJ1-5; TRBD1 might be the D (6 bases). The germline V gene encodes CDR1 MNHNS and CDR2 SASEGT. The V and J ends lost 2 bases and 4 bases respectively, with 12 bases between them. There are 15 residues in the CDR3. The CDR3: CASSEIFQGNQPQHF. The CDR3 nucleotides are TGTGCCAGCAGTGAAATATTCCAGGGGAATCAGCCCCAGCATTTT.

The rearrangement uses TRBV18 and TRBJ1-1; D is ambiguous. The CDR3 runs 12 residues. V lost 4 bases and J 6 bases, leaving 9 bases between the germline ends. The germline V gene has CDR1 KGHSH and CDR2 LQKENI. The CDR3 DNA follows: TGTGCCAGCTCACGAGGAAAGGCTGAAGCTTTCTTT. It yields the protein CASSRGKAEAFF.

CDR3 DNA: TGTGCCAGCAGCGGAATGGCGGGTCGCTACGAGCAGTACTTC. It encodes CASSGMAGRYEQYF. The chain employs TRBV7-2 and TRBJ2-7; tentative D call: TRBD2 (5 bases). There are 14 residues in the CDR3. CDR1 and CDR2 (germline): SGHTA, FQGNSA. V shed 5 bases and J shed 3 bases, with 14 bases lying between them.

V usage is TRBV5-1 and J usage is TRBJ1-3; D not certain. V shed 5 bases and J shed 4 bases, with 7 bases lying between them. CDR3 size: 12 residues. CDR1 and CDR2 (germline): SGHRS, YFSETQ. The CDR3 nucleotides are TGCGCCAGCAGGTCGGAGGGAAACACCATATATTTT. Amino acids: CASRSEGNTIYF.

The chain joins TRBV5-4 to TRBJ2-3, with D perhaps matching TRBD1 (6 bases). CDR1 and CDR2 from the germline V gene are SGHNT and YYREEE (reference sequence). This CDR3 is 14 amino acids long. Trimming took off 0 bases at V and 3 bases at J, with 8 bases between the two ends. CDR3 region: CASSLARGTDTQYF. CDR3 DNA sequence: TGTGCCAGCAGCTTGGCTAGGGGGACAGATACGCAGTATTTT.